This is a list of T cell receptor beta chains from one sample in a study of T cells after yellow fever vaccination. TCRdb re-analysed the 5' RACE reads in MiXCR, keeping a single row per CDR3 protein. The sample holds over 300,000 distinct CDR3 sequences; about 6.6% are singletons and the top ten take roughly a sixth. Here the sequenced sample was PBMCs, taken around 45 days after the first yellow fever vaccination. The source of these receptors is a man between 18 and 29 years old who received the YFV17D yellow fever vaccine. Both conserved end residues are part of each CDR3. D genes are given only for firm matches. Where a row states a size, it is once, few, many or the class of an expanded clone; other rows omit it.

.	TRBV27	TRBJ1-4	few	TGTGCCAGCAGCCTCGGTAAAGCGAGTGGGAATGAAAAACTGTTTTTT	CASSLGKASGNEKLFF
TRBD2	TRBV27	TRBJ2-3	many	TGTGCCAGCAGTTCTAACTCAGCGGGGGGGTACACAGATACGCAGTATTTT	CASSSNSAGGYTDTQYF
.	TRBV7-2	TRBJ1-1	many	TGTGCCAGCAGCCCTGGGCCTTCCCAGGGAGCTTTCTTT	CASSPGPSQGAFF
.	TRBV7-3	TRBJ2-3	few	TGTGCCAGCAGCTCTGCGGGGTATCTCACAGATACGCAGTATTTT	CASSSAGYLTDTQYF
TRBD1	TRBV5-6	TRBJ2-5	few	TGTGCCAGCAGCTTAAACAGGGGTGACCAGTACTTC	CASSLNRGDQYF
TRBD2	TRBV29-1	TRBJ2-3	few	TGCAGCGTTGATCGGCTAGCGGGGCAGAGCACAGATACGCAGTATTTT	CSVDRLAGQSTDTQYF
.	TRBV7-6	TRBJ2-1	few	TGTGCCAGCAGCCAAACCCCCCAGGGCCCCTACAATGAGCAGTTCTTC	CASSQTPQGPYNEQFF
.	TRBV20-1	TRBJ2-7	few	TGCAGTGCTAGAAGGTTGCAAGTACAGTACTTC	CSARRLQVQYF
TRBD2	TRBV5-1	TRBJ2-2	few	TGCGCCAGCAGCTTCCCCATCGCCGGGGGGGTCGCGGACACCGGGGAGCTGTTTTTT	CASSFPIAGGVADTGELFF
TRBD1	TRBV10-3	TRBJ1-1	many	TGTGCCATCAGTGGGGGACAGGGGAAGGGGCTGAACACTGAAGCTTTCTTT	CAISGGQGKGLNTEAFF
.	TRBV5-1	TRBJ1-5	many	TGCGCCAGCAGCTTGGAGGGGGAAAGGGGACAGCCCCAGCATTTT	CASSLEGERGQPQHF
.	TRBV7-2	TRBJ2-7	few	TGTGCCAGCAGCTTAGTCCCTTCCGAGAACGAGCAGTACTTC	CASSLVPSENEQYF
.	TRBV7-8	TRBJ2-6	.	TGTGCCAGTACCCTAGAAGTGACGGGGGCCAACGTCCTGACTTTC	CASTLEVTGANVLTF
.	TRBV29-1	TRBJ2-6	.	TGCAGCGTTGAAGTCTCGGGGTCTGGGGCCAACGTCCTGACTTTC	CSVEVSGSGANVLTF
TRBD2	TRBV5-1	TRBJ2-7	many	TGCGCCAGCAATCCTGGATGGACTAGCGGAACCTACGAGCAGTACTTC	CASNPGWTSGTYEQYF
TRBD1	TRBV4-2	TRBJ2-3	few	TGTGCCAGCAGCCAAGAGACAGGGATCGCAGATACGCAGTATTTT	CASSQETGIADTQYF
.	TRBV11-1	TRBJ2-5	few	TGTGCCAGCAGCTTACCCCTAGGTTCAGGGGCGAAACAAGAGACCCAGTACTTC	CASSLPLGSGAKQETQYF
.	TRBV4-3	TRBJ2-6	few	TGCGCCAGCAGCCAAGCTTACAGGGAATCCGGGGCCAACGTCCTGACTTTC	CASSQAYRESGANVLTF
.	TRBV5-1	TRBJ2-3	.	TGCGCCAGCAGCTCCCAGACTGGAGATACGCAGTATTTT	CASSSQTGDTQYF
TRBD1	TRBV5-1	TRBJ1-1	.	TGCGCCAGCAGCTTGGTGCGGACAGGGGTACGAGGTACTGAAGCTTTCTTT	CASSLVRTGVRGTEAFF
TRBD1	TRBV12-3/TRBV12-4	TRBJ1-1	.	TGTGCCAGCAGTCCCCGGACAGGGCGGCCCAGCATGAACACTGAAGCTTTCTTT	CASSPRTGRPSMNTEAFF
.	TRBV14	TRBJ1-2	few	TGTGCCAGCAGCCGCGACAGATATAACTATGGCTACACCTTC	CASSRDRYNYGYTF
.	TRBV7-9	TRBJ2-2	.	TGTGCCAGCAGCTTAAATCCGTTCGGGGGCTCCGGGGAGCTGTTTTTT	CASSLNPFGGSGELFF
.	TRBV7-6	TRBJ2-7	.	TGTGCCAGCAGCTTAGCCCCACTCGGCAGGGAGGCGCAGTACTTC	CASSLAPLGREAQYF
TRBD1	TRBV5-4	TRBJ2-3	few	TGTGCCAGCAGAACGGGACAGGGAACAGATACGCAGTATTTT	CASRTGQGTDTQYF
.	TRBV7-9	TRBJ2-7	.	TGTGCCAGCAGCTTAATACAGGCTGCCTCCTACGAGCAGTACTTC	CASSLIQAASYEQYF
.	TRBV7-3	TRBJ2-3	many	TGTGCCAGCAGCTCCGGACCCATAGATACGCAGTATTTT	CASSSGPIDTQYF
.	TRBV6-6	TRBJ2-6	few	TGTGCCAGCAACGACGCTGGGGCCAACGTCCTGACTTTC	CASNDAGANVLTF
TRBD2	TRBV7-2	TRBJ2-2	.	TGTGCCATTAAATCGGGGGGGCCCACCGGGGAGCTGTTTTTT	CAIKSGGPTGELFF
.	TRBV10-2	TRBJ1-2	many	TGCGCCAGCAGTGAGACCTACACACACACCTCATATGGCTACACCTTC	CASSETYTHTSYGYTF
TRBD2	TRBV11-2	TRBJ2-1	few	TGTGCCAGCAGCATCAATTTAGGACTAGGAGCCTACAATGAGCAGTTCTTC	CASSINLGLGAYNEQFF
.	TRBV5-1	TRBJ2-1	many	TGCGCCAGCAGCTTGGGTGGCCTGGGAAATGAGCAGTTCTTC	CASSLGGLGNEQFF
.	TRBV7-8	TRBJ2-2	.	TGTGCCAGCAGCCAGGAAAAGGGGGGACCCGGGGAGCTGTTTTTT	CASSQEKGGPGELFF
.	TRBV7-9	TRBJ2-1	.	TGTGCCAGCAGCTTAGTCATGGACCCTTACAATGAGCAGTTCTTC	CASSLVMDPYNEQFF
.	TRBV5-1	TRBJ1-2	.	TGCGCCAGCAGGGGCGATGTGGGGAATGGCTACACCTTC	CASRGDVGNGYTF
.	TRBV9	TRBJ1-2	.	TGTGCCAGCAGCGTAGGAAAAACCACAGCCGGGATATATGGCTACACCTTC	CASSVGKTTAGIYGYTF
.	TRBV5-1	TRBJ1-1	few	TGCGCCAGCAGCTTGGACAACCCAGGGCCCGCTTTCTTT	CASSLDNPGPAFF
TRBD1	TRBV10-3	TRBJ2-3	few	TGTGCCATCAGTGGTTCCGGGACAGGGCTCACAGATACGCAGTATTTT	CAISGSGTGLTDTQYF
TRBD2	TRBV10-2	TRBJ2-3	few	TGCGCCAGCACCGGAGGGAAGACTAGCGGGGCAGATACGCAGTATTTT	CASTGGKTSGADTQYF
.	TRBV7-8	TRBJ2-2	few	TGTGCCAGCAGACAACCCCGATTCAACACCGGGGAGCTGTTTTTT	CASRQPRFNTGELFF
TRBD1	TRBV7-3	TRBJ2-3	.	TGTGCCAGCAGCTTCGGGACAGGGGGGGATACGCAGTATTTT	CASSFGTGGDTQYF